Each of the 32 T cell receptor beta chains below was sequenced from the same sample in a study of blood T cell repertoires in COVID-19. TCRdb's copy holds only in-frame clones and misses some; the assay was immunoSEQ multiplex PCR. The sample comprises about 100,000 clones, more than 70% of which are singletons, and under 14% rests with the top ten. What was sequenced was peripheral blood. The origin of the receptors is a woman aged 25 to 39 with acute or convalescent COVID-19.

The rearrangement joins TRBV14 to TRBJ1-6, with no clear D. The germline V gene encodes CDR1 SGHDN and CDR2 FVKESK. This CDR3 spans 15 amino acids. V lost 6 bases, J lost 7 bases, and 16 bases lay in between. The chain's CDR3 is CASRRTGEPNSPLHF. CDR3 coding DNA: TGTGCCAGCAGACGAACCGGGGAACCAAATTCACCCCTCCACTTT.

The rearrangement uses TRBV4-2 and TRBJ2-1; D is uncertain. Germline CDR1 reads LGHNA; CDR2 reads YNFKEQ. Between the trimmed V and J ends, which lost 0 bases and 8 bases, there was a span of 5 bases. This CDR3 is built from 12 residues. DNA for the CDR3: TGTGCCAGCAGCCAAGAACGGGATGAGCAGTTCTTC. This translates into CASSQERDEQFF.

This clone was seen just once. V is TRBV27 and J is TRBJ1-6; 9 bases align to TRBD1. CDR1 MNHEY and CDR2 SMNVEV come from the germline V gene (reference sequence). This CDR3 has 16 amino acids. Trimming removed 7 bases from V and 7 bases from J; junction bases left unmatched: 11. Here the CDR3 DNA reads TGTGCCAGCAAAAGGGAACAGGGGGCGCGAAATTCACCCCTCCACTTT. Translation: CASKREQGARNSPLHF.

The chain uses TRBV7-2 and TRBJ2-7, with TRBD1 matching over 11 bases. Germline loops: CDR1 SGHTA, CDR2 FQGNSA. The CDR3 contains 15 residues. Trimming cost V 6 bases and J 0 bases; bases outside gene matches: 4. The DNA of the CDR3 is TGTGCCAGCAGACACGGGACAGGGGGCTCCTACGAGCAGTACTTC. As protein: CASRHGTGGSYEQYF.

The chain combines TRBV5-1 with TRBJ2-7; maybe TRBD2 (5 bases). The length of the CDR3 is 13 residues. With 0 bases removed from V and 12 bases from J, the gap between germline ends came to 16 bases. The germline V gene encodes CDR1 SGHRS and CDR2 YFSETQ. CDR3 DNA sequence: TGCGCCAGCAGCTTGGTGGGCGATGAGGGTGGGTACTTC. Translation: CASSLVGDEGGYF.

Worth noting for this clone: The junction differs from germline at one of its ends, possibly a read error. The genes are TRBV30 and TRBJ1-2; no clear D. The CDR3 is made up of 12 amino acids. Germline CDR1 is GTSNPN and CDR2 is SVGIG (reference sequence). The chain's CDR3 is CAFQVERYDYTF. In DNA form, the CDR3 reads TGTGCCTTCCAAGTCGAGAGGTATGACTACACCTTC. The entire variable domain, with the rest obtained from reference TRBV30 and TRBJ1-2, is as follows: SQTIHQWPATLVQPVGSPLSLECTVEGTSNPNLYWYRQAAGRGLQLLFYSVGIGQISSEVPQNLSASRPQDRQFILSSKKLLLSDSGFYLCAFQVERYDYTFGSGTRLTVV.

V usage is TRBV5-1 and J usage is TRBJ1-1, with TRBD1 as a possible D gene (6 bases). Trimming shortened V by 4 bases and J by 3 bases, and 13 bases separated the two germline ends. This CDR3 contains 14 residues. Germline loops: CDR1 SGHRS, CDR2 YFSETQ. The CDR3 spells CASSLQGRDTEAFF. Here the CDR3 DNA reads TGCGCCAGCAGCCTCCAGGGGAGGGACACTGAAGCTTTCTTT.

This chain uses TRBV11-3 with TRBJ2-7, with 7 bases that match TRBD2. CDR1 is SGHNT, CDR2 YENEEA, per germline. The CDR3 length is 14 residues. V dropped 5 bases and J dropped 7; count of bases not matched to a gene: 11. In nucleotides, the CDR3 is TGTGCCAGCAGCCTAGCGGCAGGTTTACGAGAGCAGTACTTC. Translated: CASSLAAGLREQYF.

The chain combines TRBV7-9 with TRBJ2-1, with TRBD2 identical over 8 bases. CDR3 size: 13 residues. The V segment lost 3 bases and the J segment 7 bases; nucleotides outside the gene matches: 2. Per germline, CDR1 SEHNR and CDR2 FQNEAQ (reference sequence). CDR3 in amino acids: CASSFGGANEQFF. The CDR3 region has the DNA TGTGCCAGCAGCTTCGGGGGGGCTAATGAGCAGTTCTTC.

V usage is TRBV12-3 or TRBV12-4 and J usage is TRBJ1-1; maybe TRBD1 (6 bases). Deletions cut 6 bases from V and 1 base from J, with 9 bases between. The CDR3 consists of 13 residues. For the CDR3, the DNA is TGTGCCAGCAGCCCGACAGGGAACACTGAAGCTTTCTTT. It is translated as CASSPTGNTEAFF.

The chain is built from TRBV2 and TRBJ2-7; a weak D match, TRBD1 (6 bases). The CDR3 runs 13 residues. CDR1 is SNHLY, CDR2 FYNNEI, per germline. V was clipped by 5 bases and J by 1 base, with 9 bases between them. CDR3 residues: CASSPGDSYEQYF. CDR3 coding DNA: TGTGCCAGCAGTCCAGGGGATTCCTACGAGCAGTACTTC. The whole variable domain, remainder taken from reference TRBV2 and TRBJ2-7, is EPEVTQTPSHQVTQMGQEVILRCVPISNHLYFYWYRQILGQKVEFLVSFYNNEISEKSEIFDDQFSVERPDGSNFTLKIRSTKLEDSAMYFCASSPGDSYEQYFGPGTRLTVT.

The rearrangement uses TRBV19 and TRBJ2-1, with D possibly TRBD1 on 5 matching bases. Trimming removed 3 bases from V and 5 bases from J, with 11 bases in between. CDR1 is LNHDA and CDR2 is SQIVND in the germline V gene (reference sequence). The CDR3 extends over 14 amino acids. CDR3 in amino acids: CASSIVQADNEQFF. For the CDR3, the DNA is TGTGCCAGTAGTATTGTACAGGCAGACAATGAGCAGTTCTTC.

This clone has only a few counts. The chain joins TRBV2 to TRBJ1-2, with a tentative D call TRBD1 (6 bases). Per germline, CDR1 SNHLY and CDR2 FYNNEI. V dropped 7 bases and J dropped 3 bases, with 24 bases sitting between them. The CDR3 loop spans 17 amino acids. CDR3 amino acids: CASNDPLGIQGDYGYTF. The CDR3 region has the DNA TGTGCCAGCAACGACCCTTTAGGAATACAGGGAGACTATGGCTACACCTTC.

The chain couples TRBV3-1 (or the pseudogene TRBV3-2) to TRBJ2-7; 10 nucleotides match TRBD2. The CDR3 totals 18 residues. CDR1 is LGHDT, CDR2 YNNKEL, per germline (reference sequence). V dropped 0 bases and J dropped 0; count of bases not matched to a gene: 8. CDR3 amino acids: CASSQESSGGLSSYEQYF. CDR3 DNA: TGTGCCAGCAGCCAAGAGTCTAGCGGGGGCCTCTCCTCCTACGAGCAGTACTTC.

The chain is built from TRBV5-1 and TRBJ1-1; 8 nucleotides match TRBD1. The CDR3 runs 15 residues. V trimming: 0 bases; J trimming: 5 bases; junction bases outside the gene matches: 6. Germline lookup yields CDR1 SGHRS and CDR2 YFSETQ. The CDR3, as DNA: TGCGCCAGCAGCTTGGAGGCCAGGGGGCCTACTGAAGCTTTCTTT. This encodes CASSLEARGPTEAFF.

The J gene is TRBJ2-6, the V gene TRBV10-1, with a tentative D call TRBD1 (5 bases). Between the trimmed V and J ends, which lost 5 bases and 4 bases, there was a span of 9 bases. This CDR3 has 14 amino acids. Per germline, CDR1 WNHNN and CDR2 SYGVQD (reference sequence). CDR3 amino acids: CASSRGSGANVLTF. As DNA, the CDR3 is TGCGCCAGCAGTAGGGGATCCGGGGCCAACGTCCTGACTTTC.

This chain uses TRBV28 with TRBJ1-5; TRBD1 might be the D (6 bases). Germline V gives CDR1 MDHEN, CDR2 SYDVKM. V was trimmed by 5 bases and J by 1 base, leaving 18 bases between them. This CDR3 has 17 amino acids. In DNA form, the CDR3 reads TGTGCCAGCAGTCCTCCCGTTCAGGGGAACAGCAATCAGCCCCAGCATTTT. Residues: CASSPPVQGNSNQPQHF. The full variable domain, rest sourced from reference TRBV28 and TRBJ1-5, is DVKVTQSSRYLVKRTGEKVFLECVQDMDHENMFWYRQDPGLGLRLIYFSYDVKMKEKGDIPEGYSVSREKKERFSLILESASTNQTSMYLCASSPPVQGNSNQPQHFGDGTRLSIL.

The genes are TRBV6-6 and TRBJ2-5, with D possibly being TRBD1 (7 bases). Trimming removed 5 bases at V and 1 base at J, with 14 bases between. The length of the CDR3 is 15 residues. Germline V gene lookup returns CDR1 MNHNY and CDR2 SVGAGI (reference sequence). The CDR3 DNA reads TGTGCCAGCAGTCCCCCAGGGGGAGGCCAAGAGACCCAGTACTTC. It translates to CASSPPGGGQETQYF.

The chain carries TRBV20-1 and TRBJ1-6; D gene ambiguous. Germline loops: CDR1 DFQATT, CDR2 SNEGSKA (reference sequence). Trimming took off 3 bases at V and 2 bases at J, with 8 bases between the two ends. The CDR3 is made up of 14 amino acids. CDR3 region: CSASSLTYNSPLHF. CDR3 nucleotides: TGCAGTGCTAGTAGCTTGACCTATAATTCACCCCTCCACTTT.

This clone was picked up one time. This sequence joins TRBV27 and TRBJ2-1, with TRBD2 identical over 9 bases. The germline gives CDR1 MNHEY, CDR2 SMNVEV (reference sequence). Germline trimming cut 5 bases from V and 6 bases from J; bases unmatched to any gene: 11. The CDR3 runs 16 residues. The CDR3 nucleotides are TGTGCCAGCAGTCTCCTGGCGGGACTAGCCGGCAATGAGCAGTTCTTC. It encodes CASSLLAGLAGNEQFF.

The gene calls are TRBV28 and TRBJ2-1, with 7 bases identical to TRBD1. Losses at the gene ends were 10 bases for V and 3 bases for J; bases not matched to a gene: 3. The CDR3 consists of 12 residues. Per the germline V gene, CDR1 is MDHEN and CDR2 is SYDVKM. The CDR3 reads CATRQGYNEQFF. The CDR3 DNA follows: TGTGCCACCCGACAGGGCTACAATGAGCAGTTCTTC.

CDR3 sequence: CASSQGLAETYEQYF. CDR3 nucleotides: TGCGCCAGCAGCCAGGGACTAGCGGAGACCTACGAGCAGTACTTC. V and J are TRBV4-1 and TRBJ2-7, with 11 bases identical to TRBD2. The length of the CDR3 is 15 residues. Trimming at V came to 3 bases and at J to 2 bases, leaving 3 bases not matched to a gene. CDR1 and CDR2 (germline): MGHRA, YSYEKL.

The chain recombines TRBV29-1 with TRBJ2-3, with 9 bases aligning to TRBD2. Germline lookup yields CDR1 SQVTM and CDR2 ANQGSEA. The V gene end was trimmed by 7 bases and the J gene end by 4 bases; junction bases not matched to a gene: 9. This CDR3 has 14 residues. CDR3 nucleotide sequence: TGCAGCGCATCGCGGGGGGGCGGATCAGATACGCAGTATTTT. Residues: CSASRGGGSDTQYF.

The V gene is TRBV5-6, the J gene TRBJ1-6; 10 nucleotides match TRBD1. The V segment lost 3 bases and the J segment 7 bases; nucleotides outside the gene matches: 4. Germline V gene sequence: CDR1 SGHDT, CDR2 YYEEEE. The CDR3 is 15 residues long. CDR3 region: CASSWGQGRNSPLHF. The CDR3 DNA is TGTGCCAGCAGCTGGGGACAGGGGCGGAATTCACCCCTCCACTTT. Together with reference TRBV5-6 and TRBJ1-6, the CDR3 gives the full variable domain: DAGVTQSPTHLIKTRGQQVTLRCSPKSGHDTVSWYQQALGQGPQFIFQYYEEEERQRGNFPDRFSGHQFPNYSSELNVNALLLGDSALYLCASSWGQGRNSPLHFGNGTRLTVT.

Points on this clone: At one end, the junction sequence differs from germline, possibly due to a read error. The chain is built from TRBV29-1 and TRBJ2-6; perhaps TRBD2 as D (6 bases). The germline V gene has CDR1 SQVTM and CDR2 ANQGSEA. CDR3 length: 16 residues. The CDR3 is CSVEARGESGANVLTF. The CDR3 DNA sequence: TGCAGCGTCGAAGCCCGCGGGGAGAGCGGGGCCAACGTCCTGACTTTC.

V usage is TRBV9 and J usage is TRBJ2-3, with D unresolved. CDR1 and CDR2 from the germline V gene are SGDLS and YYNGEE. There are 14 residues in the CDR3. Trimming cost V 4 bases and J 0 bases, with 9 bases left between them. The chain's CDR3 is CASSPRPSTDTQYF. In nucleotides, the CDR3 is TGTGCCAGCAGCCCGCGTCCTAGCACAGATACGCAGTATTTT.

CDR3 amino acids: CASSQFTANTEAFF. CDR3 bases: TGTGCCAGCAGCCAATTTACAGCTAACACTGAAGCTTTCTTT. The chain uses TRBV3-1 (or the pseudogene TRBV3-2) and TRBJ1-1; D is ambiguous. The CDR3 has 14 amino acids. Trimming pared 2 bases from V and 2 bases from J, leaving 9 bases between. Germline CDR1 LGHDT, CDR2 YNNKEL (reference sequence).

This sequence joins TRBV11-2 and TRBJ1-1; 7 bases match TRBD1. CDR3 length equals 15 residues. With V trimmed by 3 bases and J by 4 bases, 8 bases remained unmatched. Germline values: CDR1 SGHAT, CDR2 FQNNGV. CDR3 loop: CASSLRARGFTEAFF. In DNA, the CDR3 is TGTGCCAGCAGCTTGAGGGCCAGGGGGTTCACTGAAGCTTTCTTT.

The chain has TRBV24-1 and TRBJ1-2; TRBD1 matches 12 bases. The CDR3 contains 16 residues. Germline CDR1 KGHDR, CDR2 SFDVKD. Trimming at V came to 5 bases and at J to 6 bases, leaving 9 bases not matched to a gene. Written as DNA, the CDR3 is TGTGCCACCAGTGTCGGGAGAGGGACAGGGGGCAATGGCTACACCTTC. This gives the protein CATSVGRGTGGNGYTF.

This clone was seen once. The V call is TRBV19, the J call TRBJ2-7, with 7 bases aligning to TRBD1. Per germline, CDR1 LNHDA and CDR2 SQIVND (reference sequence). Unmatched junction bases numbered 7, after V lost 5 bases and J lost 0 bases. The CDR3 consists of 15 residues. The CDR3 region is CASSPADRVSYEQYF. The CDR3 DNA reads as TGTGCCAGTAGTCCCGCCGACAGGGTCTCCTACGAGCAGTACTTC.

The V gene is TRBV4-1, the J gene TRBJ2-7; 9 nucleotides agree with TRBD1. This CDR3 is built from 21 residues. Germline V lookup: CDR1 MGHRA, CDR2 YSYEKL. V shed 2 bases, J shed 1 base, and the junction held 21 bases outside the gene matches. CDR3 in amino acids: CASSQLHAAVARDRVSYEQYF. DNA for the CDR3: TGCGCCAGCAGCCAACTCCACGCGGCTGTAGCTCGGGACAGGGTTTCCTACGAGCAGTACTTC.

The chain uses TRBV6-1 and TRBJ1-2, with 7 bases aligning to TRBD1. The junction had 11 bases not matched to a gene; V was cut back by 2 bases and J by 2 bases. The germline V gene has CDR1 MNHNS and CDR2 SASEGT. This CDR3 contains 17 residues. The CDR3 protein is CASSELVVGGQNYGYTF. In DNA form, the CDR3 reads TGTGCCAGCAGTGAATTGGTAGTCGGGGGACAGAACTATGGCTACACCTTC.